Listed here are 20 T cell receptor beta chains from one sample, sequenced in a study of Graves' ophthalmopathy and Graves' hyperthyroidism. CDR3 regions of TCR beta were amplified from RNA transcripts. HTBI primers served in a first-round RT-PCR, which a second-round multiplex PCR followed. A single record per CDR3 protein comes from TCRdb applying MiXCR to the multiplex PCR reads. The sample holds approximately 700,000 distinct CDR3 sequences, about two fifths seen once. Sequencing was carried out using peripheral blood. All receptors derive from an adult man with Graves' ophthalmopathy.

CDR3 in amino acids: CASTRPGRVGTQHF. CDR3 DNA sequence: TGTGCCAGCACCAGACCCGGCAGGGTGGGGACCCAGCATTTT. The chain links TRBV10-3 to TRBJ1-5; tentatively, D is TRBD1 (5 bases). The CDR3 has 14 residues. Germline V lookup: CDR1 ENHRY, CDR2 SYGVKD. Trimming pared 10 bases from V and 11 bases from J, leaving 24 bases between.

In DNA form, the CDR3 reads TGTGCCAGCAGAATTCTAGCGGCTTTCTCCTACGAGCAGTACTTC. This codes for CASRILAAFSYEQYF. This chain connects TRBV10-3 to TRBJ2-7; the match to TRBD2 covers 7 bases. The J segment lost 0 bases and the V segment lost 10 bases, leaving 12 bases of the junction unmatched. CDR3 length: 15 amino acids. Germline V gene data show CDR1 as ENHRY and CDR2 as SYGVKD.

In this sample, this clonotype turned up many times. CDR3 sequence reads: CASSLAQGGTEAFF. The CDR3 nucleotides read TGCGCCAGCAGCTTGGCCCAGGGCGGGACTGAAGCTTTCTTT. The chain uses TRBV5-1 and TRBJ1-1; a possible D gene is TRBD1 (5 bases). This CDR3 comprises 14 residues. Trimming shortened V by 0 bases and J by 5 bases, and 11 bases separated the two germline ends. Germline loops: CDR1 SGHRS, CDR2 YFSETQ.

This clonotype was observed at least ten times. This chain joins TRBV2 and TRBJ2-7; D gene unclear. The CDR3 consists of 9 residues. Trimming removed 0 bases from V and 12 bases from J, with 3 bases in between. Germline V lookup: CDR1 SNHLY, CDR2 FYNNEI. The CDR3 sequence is CASSEARYF. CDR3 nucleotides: TGTGCCAGCAGTGAAGCCAGGTACTTC.

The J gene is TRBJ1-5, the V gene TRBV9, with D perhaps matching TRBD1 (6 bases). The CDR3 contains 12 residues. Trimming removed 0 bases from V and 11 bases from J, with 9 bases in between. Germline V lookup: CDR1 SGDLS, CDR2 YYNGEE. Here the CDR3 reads CASSVGDRTQHF. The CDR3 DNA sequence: TGTGCCAGCAGCGTAGGAGACAGGACCCAGCATTTT.

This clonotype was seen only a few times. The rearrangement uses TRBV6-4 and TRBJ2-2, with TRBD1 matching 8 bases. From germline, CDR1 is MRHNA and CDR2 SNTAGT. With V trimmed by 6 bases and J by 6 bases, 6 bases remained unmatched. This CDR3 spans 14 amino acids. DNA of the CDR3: TGTGCCAGCAGAGGACAGGGACCCGCCGGGGAGCTGTTTTTT. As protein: CASRGQGPAGELFF.

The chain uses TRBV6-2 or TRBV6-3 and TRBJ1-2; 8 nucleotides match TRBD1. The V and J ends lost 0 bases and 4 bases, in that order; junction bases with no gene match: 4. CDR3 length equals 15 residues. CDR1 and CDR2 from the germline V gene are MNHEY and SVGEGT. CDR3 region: CASSYSGQVLYGYTF. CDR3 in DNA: TGTGCCAGCAGTTACTCGGGACAGGTCCTCTATGGCTACACCTTC.

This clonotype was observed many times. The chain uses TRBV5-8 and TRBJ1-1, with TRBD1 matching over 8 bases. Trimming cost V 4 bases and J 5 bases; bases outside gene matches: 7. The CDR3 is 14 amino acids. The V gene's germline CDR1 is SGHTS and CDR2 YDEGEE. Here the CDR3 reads CASSKGQATTEAFF. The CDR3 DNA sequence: TGTGCCAGCAGCAAGGGACAGGCGACAACTGAAGCTTTCTTT. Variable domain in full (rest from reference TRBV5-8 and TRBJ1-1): EAGVTQSPTHLIKTRGQQATLRCSPISGHTSVYWYQQALGLGLQFLLWYDEGEERNRGNFPPRFSGRQFPNYSSELNVNALELEDSALYLCASSKGQATTEAFFGQGTRLTVV.

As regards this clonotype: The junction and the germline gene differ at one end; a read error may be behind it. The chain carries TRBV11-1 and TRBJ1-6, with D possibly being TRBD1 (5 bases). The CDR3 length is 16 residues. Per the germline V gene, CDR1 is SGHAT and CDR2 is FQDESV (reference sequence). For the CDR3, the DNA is TGTGCCGGCAGCTTATGCGCGGGGGTTATTAATTCACCCCTCCACTTT. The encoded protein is CAGSLCAGVINSPLHF.

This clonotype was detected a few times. The CDR3 DNA is TGCGCCAGCAGCTCCCCCGAGGGGGGGGCGGAGACGCACGCTCGAGAGACCCAGTACTTC. Translating it yields CASSSPEGGAETHARETQYF. V is TRBV5-1 and J is TRBJ2-5; TRBD2 might be the D (7 bases). CDR3 length: 20 residues. CDR1 is SGHRS, CDR2 YFSETQ, per germline. The V end was cut by 3 bases, the J end by 4 bases, with 31 bases between.

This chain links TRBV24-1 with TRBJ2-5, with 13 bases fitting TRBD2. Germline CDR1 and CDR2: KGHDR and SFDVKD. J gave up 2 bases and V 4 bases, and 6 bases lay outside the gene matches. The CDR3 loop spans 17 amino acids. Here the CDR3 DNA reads TGTGCCACCAGTGAAACTAGCGGGAGGGCCGAACAAGAGACCCAGTACTTC. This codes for CATSETSGRAEQETQYF.

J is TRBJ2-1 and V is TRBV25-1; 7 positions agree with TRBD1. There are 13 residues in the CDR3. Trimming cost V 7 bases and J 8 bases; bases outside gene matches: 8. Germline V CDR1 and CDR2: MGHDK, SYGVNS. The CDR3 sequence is CASTEFTGDEQFF. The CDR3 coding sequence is TGTGCCAGCACTGAGTTTACAGGGGATGAGCAGTTCTTC.

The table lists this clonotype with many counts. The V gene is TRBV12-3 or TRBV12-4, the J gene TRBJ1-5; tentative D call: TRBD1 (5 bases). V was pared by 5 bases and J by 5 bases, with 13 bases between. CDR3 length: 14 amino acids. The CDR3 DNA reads TGTGCCAGCAGTCTTGGGGACGGTGATCAGCCCCAGCATTTT. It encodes CASSLGDGDQPQHF.

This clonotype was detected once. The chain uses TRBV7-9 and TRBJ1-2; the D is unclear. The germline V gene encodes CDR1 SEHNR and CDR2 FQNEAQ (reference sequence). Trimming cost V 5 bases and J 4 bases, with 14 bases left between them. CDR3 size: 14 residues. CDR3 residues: CASSPGPVAYGYTF. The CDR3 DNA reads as TGTGCCAGCAGCCCGGGTCCGGTGGCCTATGGCTACACCTTC.

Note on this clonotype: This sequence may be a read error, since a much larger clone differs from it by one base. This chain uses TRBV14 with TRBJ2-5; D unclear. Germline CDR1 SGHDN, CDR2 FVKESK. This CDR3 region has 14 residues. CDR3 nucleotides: TGTGTCAGCAGCCAAGTGGTAGGGCGGAGGACCCAGTACTTC. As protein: CVSSQVVGRRTQYF.

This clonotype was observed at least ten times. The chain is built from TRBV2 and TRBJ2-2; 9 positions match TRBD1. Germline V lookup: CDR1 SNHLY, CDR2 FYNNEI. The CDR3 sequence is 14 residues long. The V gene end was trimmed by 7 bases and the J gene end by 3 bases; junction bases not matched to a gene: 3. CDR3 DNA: TGTGCCAGCAAGGGACAGGGTGACACCGGGGAGCTGTTTTTT. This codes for CASKGQGDTGELFF.

CDR3 protein: CAISERESSYNEQFF. DNA for the CDR3: TGTGCCATCAGTGAAAGGGAGAGCTCCTACAATGAGCAGTTCTTC. This rearrangement joins TRBV10-3 to TRBJ2-1; D possibly corresponds to TRBD2 (5 bases). The CDR3 consists of 15 residues. CDR1 and CDR2 from the germline V gene are ENHRY and SYGVKD. The ends were cut back, 3 bases at V and 0 bases at J, with 9 bases in the middle.

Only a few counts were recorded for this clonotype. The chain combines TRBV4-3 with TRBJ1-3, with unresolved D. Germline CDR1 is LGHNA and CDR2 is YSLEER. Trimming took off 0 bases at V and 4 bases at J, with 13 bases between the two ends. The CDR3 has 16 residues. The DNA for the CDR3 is TGCGCCAGCAGCCAAGAACCCCCCAGGACCGGAAACACCATATATTTT. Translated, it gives CASSQEPPRTGNTIYF.

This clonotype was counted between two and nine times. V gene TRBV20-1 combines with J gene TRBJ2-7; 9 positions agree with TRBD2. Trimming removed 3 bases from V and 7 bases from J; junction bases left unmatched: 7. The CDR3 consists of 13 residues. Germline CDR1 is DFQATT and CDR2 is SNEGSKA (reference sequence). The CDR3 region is CSASVAGVSEQYF. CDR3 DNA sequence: TGCAGTGCTAGCGTAGCGGGAGTATCGGAGCAGTACTTC.

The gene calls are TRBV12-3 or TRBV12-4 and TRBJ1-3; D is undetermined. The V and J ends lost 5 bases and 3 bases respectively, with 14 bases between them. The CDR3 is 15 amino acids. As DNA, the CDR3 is TGTGCCAGCAGTCAAGGGTTACCCTTTGGAAACACCATATATTTT. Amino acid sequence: CASSQGLPFGNTIYF.